The T cell receptor (beta chain) described here comes from a study of T cells after yellow fever vaccination. V was trimmed by 5 bases and J by 8 bases, leaving 18 bases between them. This CDR3 region has 14 residues. TCRdb passed the 5' RACE reads through MiXCR, listing each CDR3 protein once. The data hold more than 250,000 distinct CDR3 sequences, with 6.8% observed a single time. This clonotype was observed many times. The material sequenced was PBMCs, taken about 41 days after the first yellow fever vaccination. This TCR was sampled from a man aged 18 to 30 who received the YFV17D yellow fever vaccine. The chain joins TRBV12-3 or TRBV12-4 to TRBJ1-2, with a weak D call TRBD1 (6 bases). The CDR3 coding sequence is TGTGCCAGCAGTCCGACAGGAGTTCTCGGAGGCTACACCTTC. This codes for CASSPTGVLGGYTF.